What follows are 29 T cell receptor beta chains derived from one specimen sequenced in a study of molecular identifiers for immune sequencing clone quantification. TCRdb reprocessed the PCR reads via MiXCR and lists one record per CDR3 protein. The sample gives 53,000 or so distinct CDR3 sequences, roughly a third of which show up once; about 3.8% is in the top ten. Source material: naive CD8+ T cells from blood, with Jurkat cell RNA spiked in. The sample's subset: FACS-sorted CD8+CD4-CCR7+CD45RA+ naive T cells. The receptors originated from a human donor in good health. Some libraries in this study had Jurkat cell RNA spiked in.

At least ten counts were recorded for this clonotype. The V and J genes are TRBV25-1 and TRBJ2-5; D possibly corresponds to TRBD2 (6 bases). The V end lost 5 bases, the J end lost 3 bases, and 10 bases lay between the germline ends. The CDR3 is made up of 13 amino acids. The V gene's germline CDR1 is MGHDK and CDR2 SYGVNS. The CDR3 sequence is CASSPGGKETQYF. CDR3 coding DNA: TGTGCCAGCAGTCCAGGCGGGAAAGAGACCCAGTACTTC.

By share, this clonotype ranks as medium-sized. V usage is TRBV7-2 and J usage is TRBJ2-6; no definite D call. CDR1 and CDR2 from the germline V gene are SGHTA and FQGNSA. Trimming took off 4 bases at V and 1 base at J, with 11 bases between the two ends. The CDR3 consists of 16 residues. CDR3 in amino acids: CASSSPEESGANVLTF. CDR3 in DNA: TGTGCCAGCAGCTCTCCCGAGGAATCTGGGGCCAACGTCCTGACTTTC.

Remarks on this clonotype: A much bigger clone sits one base away, suggesting this may be a read error. The chain carries TRBV7-9 and TRBJ1-1; 7 bases line up with TRBD1. CDR3 length: 11 residues. Looked up from germline, CDR1 is SEHNR and CDR2 is FQNEAQ (reference sequence). The CDR3: CASSSGQEAIF. CDR3 nucleotides: TGTGCCAGCAGCTCCGGACAGGAAGCTATCTTT.

This clonotype was detected ten times or more. V usage is TRBV5-6 and J usage is TRBJ2-4; 7 nucleotides align to TRBD1. This CDR3 comprises 14 residues. CDR1 is SGHDT, CDR2 YYEEEE, per germline. Trimming cost V 0 bases and J 8 bases; bases outside gene matches: 5. For the CDR3, the DNA is TGTGCCAGCAGCTTGGGGACAGGCGGGTACATTCAGTACTTC. It encodes CASSLGTGGYIQYF.

On this clonotype: A junction end diverges from the germline sequence, so it may reflect a read error. V and J are TRBV20-1 and TRBJ1-2; D ambiguous. This CDR3 comprises 9 residues. Per the germline V gene, CDR1 is DFQATT and CDR2 is SNEGSKA (reference sequence). The CDR3 DNA reads TGCAGTTCTATCAATGGCTGCACCTTC. Protein sequence: CSSINGCTF.

Concerning this clonotype: With a much larger clone just one base away, this may be a read error. The chain combines TRBV14 with TRBJ2-3; D might be TRBD1 (6 bases). The ends were cut back, 2 bases at V and 2 bases at J, with 11 bases in the middle. Per the germline V gene, CDR1 is SGHDN and CDR2 is FVKESK. The CDR3 loop spans 15 amino acids. As DNA, the CDR3 is TGTGCCAGCAGCCAATGGGACATACCCACAGATACGCAGTATTTT. Translation: CASSQWDIPTDTQYF.

With respect to this clonotype: Just one base apart from a much larger clone, this may be a read error. In this CDR3 the conserved last residue, phenylalanine or tryptophan, is missing, so a read error is likely. This rearrangement joins TRBV7-9 to TRBJ1-3, with 7 nucleotides matching TRBD1. The CDR3 consists of 16 residues. J gave up 4 bases and V 3 bases, and 9 bases lay outside the gene matches. Germline V gives CDR1 SEHNR, CDR2 FQNEAQ (reference sequence). CDR3 region: CASSFQDRAFGNTIYL. CDR3 nucleotide sequence: TGTGCCAGCAGCTTCCAAGACAGGGCATTCGGAAACACCATATATTTA.

This clonotype was seen more than once but under ten times. This chain uses TRBV4-3 with TRBJ2-5, with D perhaps matching TRBD1 (5 bases). V was trimmed by 0 bases and J by 2 bases, leaving 10 bases between them. This CDR3 comprises 15 residues. The germline V gene encodes CDR1 LGHNA and CDR2 YSLEER. The CDR3 here is CASSQEWGPQETQYF. DNA of the CDR3: TGCGCCAGCAGCCAAGAGTGGGGCCCACAAGAGACCCAGTACTTC.

The chain couples TRBV12-3 or TRBV12-4 to TRBJ2-2; tentatively, D is TRBD2 (6 bases). V was pared by 7 bases and J by 7 bases, with 16 bases between. The CDR3 is 14 residues long. The CDR3 reads CASTPGGAGGELFF. In DNA, the CDR3 is TGTGCCAGCACCCCAGGCGGGGCTGGCGGGGAGCTGTTTTTT.

This clonotype qualifies as medium-sized. V usage is TRBV5-6 and J usage is TRBJ2-1; 7 bases agree with TRBD1. This CDR3 is 13 amino acids long. The germline CDR1 and CDR2 sequences are SGHDT and YYEEEE. The ends lost 4 bases at V and 8 bases at J; junction bases unmatched: 6. CDR3 bases: TGTGCCAGCAGCCCCACAGGGGTGGATGAGCAGTTCTTC. Translated, it gives CASSPTGVDEQFF.

The chain links TRBV6-5 to TRBJ2-7; the D gene could be TRBD1 or TRBD2 (6 bases each). V was cut by 8 bases and J by 6 bases, with 17 bases left in between. Germline V lookup: CDR1 MNHEY, CDR2 SVGAGI. This CDR3 comprises 13 residues. CDR3 nucleotides: TGTGCCAGCGGCCTGGGGGGCCCGGGCGAGCAGTACTTC. This sequence encodes CASGLGGPGEQYF.

This clonotype was seen repeatedly, ten times or more. The gene calls are TRBV29-1 and TRBJ1-4; D gene ambiguous. Germline V gene lookup returns CDR1 SQVTM and CDR2 ANQGSEA. The CDR3 has 15 residues. The CDR3 is CAGFGVLATNEKLFF. DNA for the CDR3: TGCGCCGGATTTGGAGTCCTGGCAACTAATGAAAAACTGTTTTTT. The whole variable domain, filled in from reference TRBV29-1 and TRBJ1-4, reads SAVISQKPSRDICQRGTSLTIQCQVDSQVTMMFWYRQQPGQSLTLIATANQGSEATYESGFVIDKFPISRPNLTFSTLTVSNMSPEDSSIYLCAGFGVLATNEKLFFGSGTQLSVL.

This clonotype has more than one count but fewer than ten. This chain links TRBV14 with TRBJ2-2; D might be TRBD1 (6 bases). The V and J ends lost 1 base and 4 bases respectively, with 19 bases between them. Germline V CDR1 and CDR2: SGHDN, FVKESK. The CDR3 extends over 18 amino acids. In DNA form, the CDR3 reads TGTGCCAGCAGCCAAGTTATGGCCCAGGGGCGGGTCACCGGGGAGCTGTTTTTT. As protein: CASSQVMAQGRVTGELFF.

Comment on this clonotype: A read error may explain this, as a much larger clone is one base away. Given the absence of the conserved phenylalanine or tryptophan at the CDR3 end, a read error is likely. This chain connects TRBV28 to TRBJ1-5; D remains ambiguous. Germline V gene sequence: CDR1 MDHEN, CDR2 SYDVKM. The CDR3 runs to 12 residues. The ends were cut back, 6 bases at V and 7 bases at J, with 10 bases in the middle. The CDR3 is CASSPLKQPQHI. In nucleotides, the CDR3 is TGTGCCAGCAGCCCCCTCAAACAGCCCCAGCATATT.

This clonotype was seen many times. The chain combines TRBV7-6 with TRBJ2-6; no clear D. CDR1 and CDR2 from the germline V gene are SGHVS and FNYEAQ. V lost 1 base to trimming and J lost 0 bases, with 10 bases between them. The CDR3 is 17 amino acids. The CDR3 loop is CASSLVSPPSGANVLTF. As DNA, the CDR3 is TGTGCCAGCAGCTTAGTATCCCCCCCCTCTGGGGCCAACGTCCTGACTTTC.

This clonotype has ten or more counts. CDR3 in DNA: TGTGCCAACCAGATTGGGCAGGGGGTAGTTAGCAATCAGCCCCAGCATTTT. Translation gives CANQIGQGVVSNQPQHF. The rearrangement links TRBV28 to TRBJ1-5, with TRBD1 matching over 7 bases. The CDR3 sequence is 17 residues long. Germline V gene lookup returns CDR1 MDHEN and CDR2 SYDVKM. The J segment lost 0 bases and the V segment lost 10 bases, leaving 15 bases of the junction unmatched.

This chain uses TRBV11-2 with TRBJ2-7; the match to TRBD2 covers 13 bases. The CDR3 extends over 13 amino acids. J gave up 12 bases and V 8 bases, and 10 bases lay outside the gene matches. Germline CDR1 and CDR2: SGHAT and FQNNGV. The CDR3 protein is CASGPGLAGIWYF. The CDR3, as DNA: TGTGCCAGCGGTCCGGGACTAGCGGGAATTTGGTACTTC.

This clonotype was found many times. This chain uses TRBV7-8 with TRBJ2-2; weak D call: TRBD1 (5 bases). The CDR3 covers 14 residues. From germline, CDR1 is SGHVS and CDR2 FQNEAQ. The V end was cut by 5 bases, the J end by 1 base, with 8 bases between. The CDR3 DNA reads as TGTGCCAGCAGCCTGGGGCAGAACACCGGGGAGCTGTTTTTT. As protein: CASSLGQNTGELFF.

This chain connects TRBV28 to TRBJ2-3, with D unclear. Germline V gene sequence: CDR1 MDHEN, CDR2 SYDVKM. The V end was cut by 3 bases, the J end by 1 base, with 11 bases between. The CDR3 has 15 amino acids. The CDR3: CASSFWGRGTDTQYF. DNA of the CDR3: TGTGCCAGCAGTTTTTGGGGTCGCGGCACAGATACGCAGTATTTT.

The table lists this clonotype with a count of one. The chain has TRBV5-1 and TRBJ2-1; TRBD2 matches 7 bases. V was clipped by 2 bases and J by 0 bases; unmatched bases: 14. The V gene's germline CDR1 is SGHRS and CDR2 YFSETQ. This CDR3 has 19 residues. In DNA form, the CDR3 reads TGCGCCAGCAGCTTATTCCTAGCGGATATGAAAAGCTCCTACAATGAGCAGTTCTTC. The encoded protein is CASSLFLADMKSSYNEQFF.

CDR3: CASGSGRFQETQYF. The DNA of the CDR3 is TGCGCCAGCGGCTCCGGACGCTTCCAAGAGACCCAGTACTTC. V gene TRBV5-1 combines with J gene TRBJ2-5; D is uncertain. Germline V gene data show CDR1 as SGHRS and CDR2 as YFSETQ. The V end was cut by 7 bases, the J end by 1 base, with 14 bases between. This CDR3 is 14 amino acids long. The full variable domain, with the rest looked up from reference TRBV5-1 and TRBJ2-5, is KAGVTQTPRYLIKTRGQQVTLSCSPISGHRSVSWYQQTPGQGLQFLFEYFSETQRNKGNFPGRFSGRQFSNSRSEMNVSTLELGDSALYLCASGSGRFQETQYFGPGTRLLVL.

This clonotype has more than one count but fewer than ten. The rearrangement links TRBV20-1 to TRBJ2-7; D might be TRBD2 (5 bases). V dropped 3 bases and J dropped 2 bases, with 14 bases sitting between them. CDR3 length: 14 amino acids. The germline V gene has CDR1 DFQATT and CDR2 SNEGSKA (reference sequence). The CDR3 sequence is CSASRTSNAYEQYF. DNA of the CDR3: TGCAGTGCTAGTAGGACTTCTAATGCCTACGAGCAGTACTTC.

This chain joins TRBV29-1 and TRBJ2-5; no firm D call. Trimming pared 0 bases from V and 2 bases from J, leaving 13 bases between. This CDR3 has 15 residues. The V gene's germline CDR1 is SQVTM and CDR2 ANQGSEA. The CDR3, as DNA: TGCAGCGTTGAAGATAGCCACGGCGGTCAAGAGACCCAGTACTTC. It specifies CSVEDSHGGQETQYF.

The genes are TRBV28 and TRBJ2-7; D is unclear. The V gene's germline CDR1 is MDHEN and CDR2 SYDVKM. Trimming removed 6 bases from V and 10 bases from J, with 13 bases in between. The CDR3 is 11 residues long. CDR3 coding DNA: TGTGCCAGCAGCCCTCCTGGCGACCAGTACTTC. It encodes CASSPPGDQYF.

This clonotype was counted a few times. The V gene is TRBV25-1, the J gene TRBJ2-1; TRBD2 matches 8 bases. CDR1 and CDR2 (germline): MGHDK, SYGVNS. Losses at the gene ends were 3 bases for V and 1 base for J; bases not matched to a gene: 8. This CDR3 spans 17 amino acids. Here the CDR3 reads CASSDSEAGVSYNEQFF. The CDR3 bases are TGTGCCAGCAGTGACTCCGAAGCGGGAGTATCCTACAATGAGCAGTTCTTC. Looking up the rest from reference TRBV25-1 and TRBJ2-1 gives the full variable domain: EADIYQTPRYLVIGTGKKITLECSQTMGHDKMYWYQQDPGMELHLIHYSYGVNSTEKGDLSSESTVSRIRTEHFPLTLESARPSHTSQYLCASSDSEAGVSYNEQFFGPGTRLTVL.

The V call is TRBV28, the J call TRBJ2-7; possibly TRBD1 for D (6 bases). Trimming took off 3 bases at V and 0 bases at J, with 15 bases between the two ends. This CDR3 has 16 amino acids. Germline CDR1 and CDR2: MDHEN and SYDVKM. The CDR3 loop is CASSFGGRGYSYEQYF. The CDR3 coding sequence is TGTGCCAGCAGTTTCGGTGGTAGGGGGTACTCCTACGAGCAGTACTTC.

This clonotype was seen a single time. A much larger clone differs by one base, so this may be a read error. The final CDR3 position lacks the conserved phenylalanine or tryptophan, pointing to a likely read error. The V and J genes are TRBV11-2 and TRBJ2-7, with 7 nucleotides matching TRBD1. Germline CDR1 and CDR2: SGHAT and FQNNGV. Unmatched junction bases numbered 10, after V lost 3 bases and J lost 2 bases. The CDR3 contains 16 residues. CDR3 DNA: TGTGCCAGCAGCTTCTACAGGGGCGGCCCAACCTACGAGCAGTACATC. Translating it yields CASSFYRGGPTYEQYI.

The rearrangement links TRBV2 to TRBJ2-5; D possibly corresponds to TRBD1 (5 bases). The CDR3 totals 14 residues. Per the germline V gene, CDR1 is SNHLY and CDR2 is FYNNEI. The DNA for the CDR3 is TGTGACGTTCCAAGAAAGGATAGGGGAGAGACCCAGTACTTC. Translated: CDVPRKDRGETQYF.

This clonotype was seen repeatedly, ten times or more. Written as DNA, the CDR3 is TGTGCCAGCAGCCAAGATTGGCGAAACAGCGGGCGGGGCACAGATACGCAGTATTTT. It encodes CASSQDWRNSGRGTDTQYF. The chain joins TRBV14 to TRBJ2-3, with D tentatively TRBD2 (6 bases). Germline CDR1 reads SGHDN; CDR2 reads FVKESK. V gave up 0 bases and J gave up 1 base, with 20 bases separating them. The CDR3 runs to 19 residues.